This T cell receptor (beta chain) appears in the sequencing data of a study of graft-versus-host responses after intestinal transplantation. Background on the study: Anti-thymocyte globulin was used for induction in all recipients, who then took tacrolimus and steroids for approximately 3 years. The study, taken as a whole, reports: Association was observed between peak circulating GvH clone levels and early post-transplant HvG declines. Ileal or blood samples showed some GvH clones first, and such clones were also found in recipient marrow. Patients with graft-donor T cell macrochimerism had high graft-versus-host to host-versus-graft clonal ratios in allografts.

J was trimmed by 6 bases and V by 6 bases; bases with no gene match: 10. CDR1 and CDR2 (germline): MNHEY, SVGAGI. The CDR3 runs to 15 residues. About this clone: The antigen remains undetermined.

Some clones are missing from TCRdb's copy, which holds only in-frame ones; the method was immunoSEQ multiplex PCR. The sample lists 13,000 to 15,000 clones, around 95% seen once, with 0.55% to 0.85% in the top ten. The sequence derives from a human patient who received an intestinal transplant, so some T cells may come from the graft donor. J is TRBJ2-1 and V is TRBV6-5; 8 bases agree with TRBD2. The starting material was PBMCs, obtained 9 days after transplant. The CDR3 bases are TGTGCCAGCAGCGCTCGGGGGGGGTGGGGCAATGAGCAGTTCTTC. The encoded protein is CASSARGGWGNEQFF.